This T cell receptor (beta chain) was profiled in a study of blood T cell repertoires in COVID-19. Study background: Donors in the United States, Italy and Spain gave samples during acute or convalescent COVID-19. T cells, B-cell-depleted T cells, or PBMCs supplied cDNA or gDNA.

Adults between about 18 and 89 years of age took part from some 25 US areas. In this sample, this clone turned up a few times. The authors' processing: Reference gene primer amplification gave nucleated cell count estimates. Profiling relied on immunoSEQ multiplex PCR, and the TCRdb table lists in-frame clones only, not all of them. D and trimming were read from the DNA, whereas the V and J calls and clone size are those reported in that table. The sample holds nearly 250,000 clones, roughly 85% seen once. The CDR3 runs 16 residues. Germline CDR1 is SGHTA and CDR2 is FQGNSA. V lost 4 bases to trimming and J lost 4 bases; unmatched junction nucleotides: 9.

The TCR was taken from a woman in her forties or fifties with acute COVID-19. The source material was PBMCs or T cells enriched from blood (not recorded which). The gene calls are TRBV7-2 and TRBJ2-1; 8 bases align to TRBD1. The CDR3 is CASSSFQGAAYNEQFF. Written as DNA, the CDR3 is TGTGCCAGCAGCTCATTCCAGGGGGCGGCTTACAATGAGCAGTTCTTC.